This TCR beta chain was captured by sequencing in a study of blood T cells in healthy people across ages. Germline values: CDR1 SGHTA, CDR2 FQGTGA. This CDR3 spans 18 amino acids. V shed 4 bases, J shed 1 base, and the junction held 6 bases outside the gene matches. The second PCR ran roughly 7 to 12 cycles with a sample-barcoded 5' primer and J-beta primers. Through a template-switch adaptor with 12 random nucleotides, each cDNA molecule received a tag. TCRdb reprocessed the 5' RACE reads with MiXCR, giving one entry per CDR3 protein. The data contain about a million distinct CDR3 sequences, around 48% of them singletons. Healthy Caucasian individuals from Russia aged about 6 to 95 were enrolled as donors. A minimum of 7 million PBMCs was isolated per sample.

The clonotype originates from a man aged 25-45 years in good health. The chain joins TRBV7-3 to TRBJ2-1; TRBD2 matches at 14 bases. What was sequenced was blood. The CDR3 spells CASSSGLAGGLSYNEQFF. In DNA, the CDR3 is TGTGCCAGCAGCTCCGGACTAGCGGGGGGCCTATCCTACAATGAGCAGTTCTTC.